One and the same sample provided the 2 T cell receptor beta chains below, sequenced in a study of shared clonotypes between healthy human individuals. This table comes from immunoSEQ multiplex PCR, and its TCRdb copy is limited to in-frame clones, with some not included. The profile shows some 1,100,000 clones, approximately 80% of them singletons. Material: memory CD4+ T cells from PBMCs. Subset defined: CD45RA-negative fraction. These receptors were taken from a man aged 18 to 35 in good health. Some clones in this sample may be carry-over from other donors' samples.

The chain combines TRBV5-1 with TRBJ2-1; tentative D call: TRBD1 (5 bases). CDR1 and CDR2 (germline): SGHRS, YFSETQ. The V end lost 0 bases, the J end lost 8 bases, and 18 bases lay between the germline ends. The CDR3 runs 16 residues. CDR3 sequence reads: CASSLGTPGFNDEQFF. The CDR3 DNA is TGCGCCAGCAGCTTGGGGACACCCGGTTTTAATGATGAGCAGTTCTTC.

Points on this clone: One end of the junction does not line up with germline, which may come from a read error. V is TRBV5-1 and J is TRBJ1-1; the D is unclear. Germline CDR1 reads SGHRS; CDR2 reads YFSETQ. The CDR3 length is 14 residues. The CDR3 sequence: CASSLMTTNTESFF. The DNA for the CDR3 is TGCGCCAGCAGCTTAATGACGACGAACACTGAATCTTTCTTT.